Listed here are 25 T cell receptor beta chains from one sample, sequenced in a study of post-analysis software for immune sequencing data. Antigen specificity for these receptors is unknown. Unique molecular identifiers had been added to the TCR beta cDNA libraries. MiXCR, run by TCRdb on the PCR reads, gives a single entry per CDR3 protein. The sample includes roughly 540,000 distinct CDR3 sequences, around a third of them seen just once. Study outcomes and limitations: The five TRBV segments detected at higher frequency in patients than in controls included TRBV5-6, TRBV5-1 and TRBV20-1.

The sample taken for sequencing was blood. All receptors come from a girl under 18 with multiple sclerosis.

About this clonotype itself: One end of the junction varies from germline; a read error may be responsible. CDR3 protein: CIAYRGFGNQPQHF. The CDR3 coding sequence is TGCATTGCTTACAGGGGATTCGGCAATCAGCCCCAGCATTTT. The chain combines TRBV20-1 with TRBJ1-5; 7 bases are a match to TRBD1. The germline V gene encodes CDR1 DFQATT and CDR2 SNEGSKA (reference sequence). This CDR3 region has 14 residues.

The chain has TRBV7-2 and TRBJ2-5; 11 nucleotides match TRBD2. CDR1 is SGHTA, CDR2 FQGNSA, per germline. Trimming at V came to 1 base and at J to 4 bases, leaving 5 bases not matched to a gene. The CDR3 runs 16 residues. CDR3 residues: CASSLVASGGLETQYF. As DNA, the CDR3 is TGTGCCAGCAGCTTAGTCGCTAGCGGGGGGTTAGAGACCCAGTACTTC.

Ten or more counts support this clonotype. This rearrangement joins TRBV10-2 to TRBJ2-7; 11 bases map to TRBD2. J lost 6 bases, V lost 4 bases, and 5 bases had no gene match. The CDR3 contains 14 residues. Looked up from germline, CDR1 is WSHSY and CDR2 is SAAADI. CDR3 nucleotides: TGCGCCAGCAGTGTATCGGGACTAGCGGCCGAGCAGTACTTC. The encoded protein is CASSVSGLAAEQYF.

The chain carries TRBV20-1 and TRBJ2-5; TRBD2 is a possible D gene (5 bases). Germline V gene sequence: CDR1 DFQATT, CDR2 SNEGSKA (reference sequence). Trimming removed 1 base at V and 1 base at J, with 16 bases between. This CDR3 region has 16 residues. For the CDR3, the DNA is TGCAGTGCTAGAGGGCCCTCCTCGGGAATCCAAGAGACCCAGTACTTC. Residues: CSARGPSSGIQETQYF.

This clonotype was counted only a few times. This chain uses TRBV15 with TRBJ2-5; D is uncertain. Trimming took 0 bases from V and 1 from J, leaving 15 bases between them. This CDR3 comprises 17 residues. Germline CDR1 LNHNV, CDR2 YYDKDF (reference sequence). This CDR3 is CATSRDEVVGPQETQYF. The CDR3 DNA follows: TGTGCCACCAGCAGAGATGAAGTAGTCGGACCCCAAGAGACCCAGTACTTC.

The chain is built from TRBV28 and TRBJ2-7; TRBD1 matches 8 bases. The CDR3 is made up of 14 amino acids. Germline V gives CDR1 MDHEN, CDR2 SYDVKM. V lost 6 bases to trimming and J lost 0 bases; unmatched junction nucleotides: 4. The DNA of the CDR3 is TGTGCCAGCAGGACAGGGGTTCGCTCCTACGAGCAGTACTTC. The encoded protein is CASRTGVRSYEQYF.

V is TRBV7-8 and J is TRBJ2-3; either TRBD1 or TRBD2 may supply D (5 bases each). Germline V gene lookup returns CDR1 SGHVS and CDR2 FQNEAQ. Trimming pared 8 bases from V and 0 bases from J, leaving 12 bases between. The length of the CDR3 is 14 residues. In nucleotides, the CDR3 is TGTGCCAGCGGGACGTCATCGAGCACAGATACGCAGTATTTT. The encoded protein is CASGTSSSTDTQYF.

Note on this clonotype: The junction shows a germline mismatch at one end, possibly a read error. V usage is TRBV6-6 and J usage is TRBJ2-2; D is unclear. Per the germline V gene, CDR1 is MNHNY and CDR2 is SVGAGI (reference sequence). This CDR3 has 17 residues. CDR3 region: CAGSLMGVSLSTGELFF. The CDR3 DNA is TGTGCCGGCAGTTTAATGGGCGTCAGTTTATCGACCGGGGAGCTGTTTTTT.

The chain joins TRBV20-1 to TRBJ1-1; no firm D call. The germline gives CDR1 DFQATT, CDR2 SNEGSKA (reference sequence). This CDR3 contains 14 residues. V was pared by 1 base and J by 5 bases, with 14 bases between. CDR3 sequence reads: CSARVLKGRTEAFF. The DNA of the CDR3 is TGCAGTGCTAGAGTTCTCAAGGGTAGGACTGAAGCTTTCTTT.

V usage is TRBV18 and J usage is TRBJ2-4; D uncertain. The CDR3 spans 13 residues. The germline CDR1 and CDR2 sequences are KGHSH and LQKENI. Trimming took off 2 bases at V and 9 bases at J, with 11 bases between the two ends. The CDR3 loop is CASSPEQQTIQYF. CDR3 nucleotide sequence: TGTGCCAGCTCACCAGAGCAACAAACCATTCAGTACTTC.

The chain combines TRBV20-1 with TRBJ2-1, with 10 bases that match TRBD1. Germline loops: CDR1 DFQATT, CDR2 SNEGSKA (reference sequence). J lost 5 bases, V lost 6 bases, and 4 bases had no gene match. The CDR3 sequence is 13 residues long. As DNA, the CDR3 is TGCAGTGCCCCGACAGGGGGCCACAATGAGCAGTTCTTC. Residues: CSAPTGGHNEQFF.

The chain links TRBV5-6 to TRBJ2-1, with 8 bases lining up with TRBD2. Per germline, CDR1 SGHDT and CDR2 YYEEEE. This CDR3 is 14 amino acids long. The ends lost 0 bases at V and 8 bases at J; junction bases unmatched: 4. The CDR3: CASSLDGGADEQFF. The CDR3 nucleotides are TGTGCCAGCAGCTTGGACGGGGGGGCTGATGAGCAGTTCTTC.

The rearrangement joins TRBV7-2 to TRBJ2-1, with D maybe TRBD2 (5 bases). CDR3 size: 15 residues. The germline CDR1 and CDR2 sequences are SGHTA and FQGNSA. With 6 bases removed from V and 5 bases from J, the gap between germline ends came to 17 bases. CDR3 nucleotide sequence: TGTGCCAGCAGTAAAGAGGTCCTAGCTAACAATGAGCAGTTCTTC. Translating it yields CASSKEVLANNEQFF.

The chain links TRBV15 to TRBJ2-6; D unresolved. The CDR3 loop spans 14 amino acids. V lost 3 bases and J 1 base, leaving 4 bases between the germline ends. Germline V lookup: CDR1 LNHNV, CDR2 YYDKDF (reference sequence). Here the CDR3 reads CATSSVSGANVLTF. The CDR3 DNA sequence: TGTGCCACCAGCAGCGTATCTGGGGCCAACGTCCTGACTTTC.

In its sample, this clonotype was seen many times. This chain links TRBV5-1 with TRBJ2-3; 10 nucleotides line up with TRBD1. The CDR3 sequence is 17 residues long. CDR1 is SGHRS and CDR2 is YFSETQ in the germline V gene. J gave up 2 bases and V 4 bases, and 10 bases lay outside the gene matches. CDR3 residues: CASSPLQGQGNTDTQYF. In DNA form, the CDR3 reads TGCGCCAGCAGCCCCCTCCAGGGACAGGGGAACACAGATACGCAGTATTTT.

This clonotype has a handful of counts. The chain combines TRBV7-9 with TRBJ2-3; D perhaps matches TRBD1 (5 bases). CDR1 SEHNR and CDR2 FQNEAQ come from the germline V gene (reference sequence). V shed 3 bases and J shed 6 bases, with 13 bases lying between them. The CDR3 runs to 14 residues. CDR3 sequence reads: CASSLGRQLDTQYF. The CDR3 DNA reads as TGTGCCAGCAGCTTGGGGCGTCAGCTGGATACGCAGTATTTT.

This clonotype occurred a few times. This rearrangement joins TRBV20-1 to TRBJ1-1; D is unresolved. Between the trimmed V and J ends, which lost 6 bases and 6 bases, there was a span of 17 bases. Germline CDR1 DFQATT, CDR2 SNEGSKA (reference sequence). CDR3 size: 13 residues. The CDR3 protein is CSAPGPLGAEAFF. CDR3 in DNA: TGCAGTGCCCCGGGTCCCTTGGGCGCTGAAGCTTTCTTT.

This chain connects TRBV20-1 to TRBJ1-1; D is perhaps TRBD1 (5 bases). Germline V CDR1 and CDR2: DFQATT, SNEGSKA (reference sequence). Trimming left V 0 bases short and J 0 bases short, with 11 bases between. The CDR3 is 15 amino acids. CDR3 residues: CSAREPGSMNTEAFF. DNA for the CDR3: TGCAGTGCTAGAGAGCCAGGGTCGATGAACACTGAAGCTTTCTTT.

This clonotype turned up a few times. This sequence joins TRBV20-1 and TRBJ1-4; no clear D gene. CDR3 size: 12 residues. Per germline, CDR1 DFQATT and CDR2 SNEGSKA (reference sequence). CDR3 bases: TGCAGCGGAAAGGAACCGGGAGGAAAACTGTTTTTT. It yields the protein CSGKEPGGKLFF.

This clonotype has a handful of counts. This chain connects TRBV5-1 to TRBJ2-5, with D hard to call. The CDR3 loop spans 14 amino acids. Germline CDR1 and CDR2: SGHRS and YFSETQ. V was shortened by 0 bases and J by 2 bases, with 8 bases between the two germline ends. As DNA, the CDR3 is TGCGCCAGCAGCTTGGCAGTGGGACAAGAGACCCAGTACTTC. Protein: CASSLAVGQETQYF.

The chain carries TRBV2 and TRBJ2-3; a possible D gene is TRBD1 (6 bases). V shed 9 bases and J shed 9 bases, with 13 bases lying between them. Per germline, CDR1 SNHLY and CDR2 FYNNEI. The length of the CDR3 is 11 residues. CDR3 amino acids: CARKVQGTQYF. In nucleotides, the CDR3 is TGTGCCAGAAAAGTCCAGGGGACGCAGTATTTT.

J is TRBJ2-3 and V is TRBV29-1; 13 bases align to TRBD2. CDR1 SQVTM and CDR2 ANQGSEA come from the germline V gene. The trim removed 8 bases at V and 4 bases at J, leaving 9 bases unmatched. CDR3 length: 15 residues. The CDR3 DNA sequence: TGCAGCCTTGCCCCACTAGCGGGGGGGCCAGATACGCAGTATTTT. Its protein is CSLAPLAGGPDTQYF.

The J gene is TRBJ1-1, the V gene TRBV5-1; 8 bases map to TRBD1. The V gene end was trimmed by 4 bases and the J gene end by 0 bases; junction bases not matched to a gene: 8. The CDR3 has 16 residues. Germline assignment: CDR1 SGHRS and CDR2 YFSETQ. This CDR3 reads CASSAGQGYMNTEAFF. The CDR3 bases are TGCGCCAGCAGCGCCGGACAGGGCTACATGAACACTGAAGCTTTCTTT.

This clonotype was found a few times. This chain links TRBV20-1 with TRBJ2-1; D unclear. Germline CDR1 DFQATT, CDR2 SNEGSKA (reference sequence). This CDR3 is 13 amino acids long. As DNA, the CDR3 is TGCAGCGCGGTGTACCGCTCCTACAATGAGCAGTTCTTC. Protein product: CSAVYRSYNEQFF.

The chain recombines TRBV5-5 with TRBJ1-4, with D perhaps matching TRBD1 (6 bases). The CDR3 length is 17 residues. Germline assignment: CDR1 SGHKS and CDR2 YYEKEE (reference sequence). The V gene lost 3 bases and the J gene lost 0 bases, with 15 bases spanning the gap. The DNA of the CDR3 is TGTGCCAGCAGCTGGGCCGCAGGGGCTGCAACTAATGAAAAACTGTTTTTT. Amino acids: CASSWAAGAATNEKLFF. Variable domain in full (rest from reference TRBV5-5 and TRBJ1-4): DAGVTQSPTHLIKTRGQQVTLRCSPISGHKSVSWYQQVLGQGPQFIFQYYEKEERGRGNFPDRFSARQFPNYSSELNVNALLLGDSALYLCASSWAAGAATNEKLFFGSGTQLSVL.